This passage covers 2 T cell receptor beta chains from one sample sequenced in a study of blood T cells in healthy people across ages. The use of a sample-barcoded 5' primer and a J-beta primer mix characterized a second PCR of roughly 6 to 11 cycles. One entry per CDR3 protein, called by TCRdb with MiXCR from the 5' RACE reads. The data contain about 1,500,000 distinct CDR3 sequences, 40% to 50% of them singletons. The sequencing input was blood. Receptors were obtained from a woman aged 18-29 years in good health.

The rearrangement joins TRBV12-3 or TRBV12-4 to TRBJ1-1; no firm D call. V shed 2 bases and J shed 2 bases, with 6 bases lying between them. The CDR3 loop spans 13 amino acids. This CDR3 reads CASSLPVNTEAFF. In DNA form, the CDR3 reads TGTGCCAGCAGTTTACCAGTAAACACTGAAGCTTTCTTT.

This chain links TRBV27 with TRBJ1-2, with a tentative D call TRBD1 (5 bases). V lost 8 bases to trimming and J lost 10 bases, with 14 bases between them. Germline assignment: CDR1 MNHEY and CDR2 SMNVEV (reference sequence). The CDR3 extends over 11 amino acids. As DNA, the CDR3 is TGTGCCAGCTCCCGGGGACTTTACTACACCTTC. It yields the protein CASSRGLYYTF.